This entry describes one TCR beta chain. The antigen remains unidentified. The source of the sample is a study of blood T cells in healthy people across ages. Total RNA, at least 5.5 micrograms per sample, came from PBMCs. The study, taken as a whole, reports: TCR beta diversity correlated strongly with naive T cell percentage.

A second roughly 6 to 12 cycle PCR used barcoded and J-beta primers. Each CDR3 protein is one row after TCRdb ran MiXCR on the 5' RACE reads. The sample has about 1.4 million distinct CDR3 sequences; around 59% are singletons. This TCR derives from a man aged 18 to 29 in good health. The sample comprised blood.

The CDR3 loop reads CASSQLGSSGNEQFF. CDR3 sequence (DNA): TGCGCCAGCAGCCAACTTGGCTCTTCTGGAAATGAGCAGTTCTTC. The J gene is TRBJ2-1, the V gene TRBV5-1; D is ambiguous. The CDR3 contains 15 residues. Germline V gives CDR1 SGHRS, CDR2 YFSETQ. Trimming shortened V by 4 bases and J by 7 bases, and 18 bases separated the two germline ends.